One sample yielded the 4 T cell receptor beta chains listed below, sequenced in a study of PD-1 blockade in classical Hodgkin lymphoma. Each and every patient relapsed after autologous stem cell transplantation, and patients got differing brentuximab vedotin exposure. The table came from immunoSEQ multiplex PCR; TCRdb's copy has only in-frame clones and leaves some out. The table includes about 9,600 clones, 92% detected once. This specimen consisted of peripheral blood mononuclear cells (PBMCs), obtained at baseline. These receptors all come from a human donor with classical Hodgkin lymphoma.

The chain combines TRBV7-8 with TRBJ2-1; D possibly matches TRBD1 or TRBD2 (5 bases each). The CDR3 totals 15 residues. The V and J ends lost 1 base and 7 bases respectively, with 14 bases between them. The germline V gene encodes CDR1 SGHVS and CDR2 FQNEAQ. In DNA form, the CDR3 reads TGTGCCAGCAGCTTAGGATGGGGGTCGAGGAATGAGCAGTTCTTC. Protein sequence: CASSLGWGSRNEQFF.

The J gene is TRBJ2-1, the V gene TRBV19, with 12 bases lining up with TRBD2. The CDR3 loop spans 15 amino acids. The germline V gene has CDR1 LNHDA and CDR2 SQIVND (reference sequence). The V and J ends lost 7 bases and 7 bases, in that order; junction bases with no gene match: 8. The CDR3 sequence is CASTSSGRARNEQFF. The DNA for the CDR3 is TGTGCCAGTACTTCTAGCGGGAGGGCTCGTAATGAGCAGTTCTTC.

This clone was seen a single time. J is TRBJ2-1 and V is TRBV7-8; 11 nucleotides agree with TRBD1. With V trimmed by 3 bases and J by 6 bases, 10 bases remained unmatched. The CDR3 spans 17 residues. Germline V gene sequence: CDR1 SGHVS, CDR2 FQNEAQ. In nucleotides, the CDR3 is TGTGCCAGCAGCTTCTACGATTCCGGGACAGGGGGCAATGAGCAGTTCTTC. This sequence encodes CASSFYDSGTGGNEQFF.

The gene calls are TRBV4-1 and TRBJ1-1; 8 nucleotides line up with TRBD1. The CDR3 sequence is 19 residues long. Germline CDR1 and CDR2: MGHRA and YSYEKL. V shed 2 bases, J shed 2 bases, and the junction held 16 bases outside the gene matches. The CDR3 reads CASSQHYWGLTGENTEAFF. The CDR3 coding sequence is TGCGCCAGCAGCCAACATTATTGGGGACTGACAGGGGAAAACACTGAAGCTTTCTTT.